The next 6 T cell receptor beta chains were all read from a single sample in a study of blood T cell repertoires in COVID-19. The method was immunoSEQ multiplex PCR; TCRdb's version includes in-frame clones alone and lacks a portion of them. The table has fewer than 200,000 clones, 80% to 85% seen once. The specimen sequenced was peripheral blood. Every receptor here comes from a woman in her 70s with COVID-19, enrolled during active disease.

The V gene is TRBV29-1, the J gene TRBJ1-2; TRBD1 might be the D (6 bases). V was trimmed by 6 bases and J by 8 bases, leaving 19 bases between them. This CDR3 is 13 amino acids long. Germline V lookup: CDR1 SQVTM, CDR2 ANQGSEA. The DNA for the CDR3 is TGCAGCGTCGTCGCGGGGGGCAGGGAAGGCTACACCTTC. Amino acids: CSVVAGGREGYTF. The full variable domain, rest sourced from reference TRBV29-1 and TRBJ1-2, is SAVISQKPSRDICQRGTSLTIQCQVDSQVTMMFWYRQQPGQSLTLIATANQGSEATYESGFVIDKFPISRPNLTFSTLTVSNMSPEDSSIYLCSVVAGGREGYTFGSGTRLTVV.

CDR3 DNA sequence: TGTGCCAGCAGCCAAGAGTGGACATCCGGACCGTTCTTC. Its translation is CASSQEWTSGPFF. The rearrangement uses TRBV3-1 (or the pseudogene TRBV3-2) and TRBJ2-1; possible D gene TRBD1, 5 bases. The CDR3 length is 13 residues. Trimming took off 0 bases at V and 15 bases at J, with 15 bases between the two ends. CDR1 and CDR2 from the germline V gene are LGHDT and YNNKEL (reference sequence).

J is TRBJ2-7 and V is TRBV28, with 10 bases identical to TRBD1. The CDR3 totals 15 residues. With 7 bases clipped from V and 5 bases from J, the junction kept 11 bases outside the gene matches. Germline assignment: CDR1 MDHEN and CDR2 SYDVKM. The CDR3 sequence: CASNRPGQGSHEQYF. The CDR3 coding sequence is TGTGCCAGCAACAGACCGGGACAGGGGTCCCACGAGCAGTACTTC.

V and J are TRBV7-2 and TRBJ2-2; possibly TRBD2 for D (6 bases). Trimming cost V 4 bases and J 4 bases, with 13 bases left between them. The CDR3 contains 15 residues. Germline-derived CDR1 and CDR2 are SGHTA and FQGNSA. The CDR3: CASSSRAGPTGELFF. CDR3 nucleotides: TGTGCCAGCAGCTCGAGGGCGGGACCCACCGGGGAGCTGTTTTTT. Using reference TRBV7-2 and TRBJ2-2 for the parts outside the CDR3, the full variable domain is GAGVSQSPSNKVTEKGKDVELRCDPISGHTALYWYRQSLGQGLEFLIYFQGNSAPDKSGLPSDRFSAERTGGSVSTLTIQRTQQEDSAVYLCASSSRAGPTGELFFGEGSRLTVL.

The rearrangement links TRBV6-2 or TRBV6-3 to TRBJ1-2; a possible D gene is TRBD1 (5 bases). CDR3 length: 14 amino acids. Germline V lookup: CDR1 MNHEY, CDR2 SVGEGT. The V end lost 5 bases, the J end lost 10 bases, and 20 bases lay between the germline ends. CDR3 DNA sequence: TGTGCCAGCAGTCGAGCCGGGACTCTTCAAAACTACACCTTC. This codes for CASSRAGTLQNYTF.

The chain is built from TRBV13 and TRBJ1-1, with D uncertain. The germline CDR1 and CDR2 sequences are PRHDT and FYEKMQ (reference sequence). CDR3 length: 14 residues. The ends were cut back, 1 base at V and 1 base at J, with 7 bases in the middle. CDR3 protein: CASSLAGGNTEAFF. CDR3 DNA sequence: TGTGCCAGCAGCTTAGCAGGTGGGAACACTGAAGCTTTCTTT. Full variable domain (rest looked up from reference TRBV13 and TRBJ1-1): AAGVIQSPRHLIKEKRETATLKCYPIPRHDTVYWYQQGPGQDPQFLISFYEKMQSDKGSIPDRFSAQQFSDYHSELNMSSLELGDSALYFCASSLAGGNTEAFFGQGTRLTVV.